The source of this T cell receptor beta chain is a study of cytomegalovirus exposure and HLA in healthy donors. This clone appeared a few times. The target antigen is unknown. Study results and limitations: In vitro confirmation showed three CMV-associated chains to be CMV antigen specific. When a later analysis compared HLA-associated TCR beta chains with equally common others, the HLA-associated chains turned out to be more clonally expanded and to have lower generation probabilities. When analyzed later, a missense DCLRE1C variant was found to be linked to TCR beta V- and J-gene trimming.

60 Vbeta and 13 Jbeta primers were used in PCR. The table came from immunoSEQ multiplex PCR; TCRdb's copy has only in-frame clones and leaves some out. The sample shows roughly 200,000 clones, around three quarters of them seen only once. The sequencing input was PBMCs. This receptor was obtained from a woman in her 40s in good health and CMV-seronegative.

The CDR3 loop is CASSPTGSYEKLFF. The CDR3 DNA reads TGTGCCAGCAGCCCGACAGGATCATATGAAAAACTGTTTTTT. The chain combines TRBV5-6 with TRBJ1-4; weak D call: TRBD1 (6 bases). The germline gives CDR1 SGHDT, CDR2 YYEEEE. The CDR3 has 14 residues. Trimming cost V 4 bases and J 6 bases, with 13 bases left between them.